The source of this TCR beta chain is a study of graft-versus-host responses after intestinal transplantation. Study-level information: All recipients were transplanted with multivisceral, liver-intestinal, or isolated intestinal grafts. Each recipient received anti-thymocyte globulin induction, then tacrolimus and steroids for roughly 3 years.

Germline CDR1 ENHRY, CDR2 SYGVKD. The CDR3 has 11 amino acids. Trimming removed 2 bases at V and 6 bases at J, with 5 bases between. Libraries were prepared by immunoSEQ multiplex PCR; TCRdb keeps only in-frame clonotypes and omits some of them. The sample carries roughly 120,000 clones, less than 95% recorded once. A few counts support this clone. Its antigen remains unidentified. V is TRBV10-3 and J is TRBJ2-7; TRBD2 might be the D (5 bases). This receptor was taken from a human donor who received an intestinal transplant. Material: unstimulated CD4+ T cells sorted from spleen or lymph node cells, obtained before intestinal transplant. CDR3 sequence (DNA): TGTGCCATCAGTGAGGGACTCGAGCAGTACTTC. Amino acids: CAISEGLEQYF.